The clone carrying this T cell receptor (beta chain) was counted a few times. V lost 0 bases to trimming and J lost 6 bases; unmatched junction nucleotides: 7. CDR1 and CDR2 from the germline V gene are ENHRY and SYGVKD. The CDR3 extends over 16 amino acids. The source of the sample is a study of blood T cells in healthy people across ages. Combining a sample-barcoded 5' primer with a J-beta primer mix, a second PCR ran for about 6 to 12 cycles. TCRdb independently ran MiXCR on the 5' RACE reads; one entry per CDR3 protein. The table includes 980,000 or so distinct CDR3 sequences, around 49% detected once.

Material for sequencing was blood. The chain combines TRBV10-3 with TRBJ2-1, with 8 bases matching TRBD2. This receptor was obtained from a young man in good health. CDR3 in amino acids: CAISESSGGSLNEQFF. In DNA, the CDR3 is TGTGCCATCAGTGAGTCAAGCGGGGGCTCCCTCAATGAGCAGTTCTTC.